One sample yielded the 28 T cell receptor beta chains listed below, sequenced in a study of control samples from healthy donors and cancer patients. The repertoire was sequenced with immunoSEQ multiplex PCR; TCRdb's copy has only in-frame clones and lacks some. This table has under 450,000 clones, about nine tenths appearing once. Material for sequencing was PBMCs. The origin of the receptors is a man aged 40-50 years with head and neck cancer.

The chain has TRBV7-2 and TRBJ1-2, with a tentative D call TRBD1 (5 bases). The CDR3 loop spans 14 amino acids. Germline CDR1 is SGHTA and CDR2 is FQGNSA. With 5 bases removed from V and 6 bases from J, the gap between germline ends came to 16 bases. CDR3 DNA sequence: TGTGCCAGCAGCATTACCGGGACTGAGAATGGCTACACCTTC. Encoded protein: CASSITGTENGYTF.

The rearrangement links TRBV18 to TRBJ2-7, with TRBD1 identical over 9 bases. The junction had 9 bases not matched to a gene; V was cut back by 6 bases and J by 3 bases. Germline CDR1 and CDR2: KGHSH and LQKENI. The CDR3 is 15 amino acids. The CDR3: CASSQSGTGIYEQYF. The CDR3 DNA sequence: TGTGCCAGCTCGCAGTCCGGGACAGGGATCTACGAGCAGTACTTC.

The chain combines TRBV5-4 with TRBJ2-7, with TRBD2 matching over 14 bases. The V gene end was trimmed by 1 base and the J gene end by 10 bases; junction bases not matched to a gene: 7. CDR1 and CDR2 from the germline V gene are SGHNT and YYREEE (reference sequence). CDR3 size: 15 residues. The CDR3 loop is CASSLWGLAGVEQYF. The CDR3 DNA sequence: TGTGCCAGCAGCTTGTGGGGACTAGCGGGAGTGGAACAGTACTTC.

This chain joins TRBV5-8 and TRBJ1-3, with 9 nucleotides matching TRBD1. The CDR3 has 15 residues. The V gene end was trimmed by 4 bases and the J gene end by 4 bases; junction bases not matched to a gene: 6. The germline gives CDR1 SGHTS, CDR2 YDEGEE. The CDR3 DNA reads as TGTGCCAGCAGCCCGGGGACAGGGATCGGAAACACCATATATTTT. Encoded protein: CASSPGTGIGNTIYF.

The chain combines TRBV10-3 with TRBJ1-4, with 7 bases identical to TRBD1. J gave up 10 bases and V 6 bases, and 5 bases lay outside the gene matches. The V gene's germline CDR1 is ENHRY and CDR2 SYGVKD. The CDR3 is made up of 12 amino acids. CDR3 in amino acids: CAISDRVGKLFF. The CDR3 coding sequence is TGTGCCATCAGCGACAGGGTGGGAAAACTGTTTTTT.

This chain connects TRBV15 to TRBJ2-1; 13 bases match TRBD2. Trimming removed 0 bases from V and 9 bases from J; junction bases left unmatched: 5. Looked up from germline, CDR1 is LNHNV and CDR2 is YYDKDF (reference sequence). The CDR3 length is 16 residues. CDR3 amino acids: CATSRDPTSGRREQFF. The CDR3 DNA sequence: TGTGCCACCAGCAGAGATCCGACTAGCGGGAGGCGTGAGCAGTTCTTC.

The rearrangement links TRBV19 to TRBJ1-4; D gene unclear. The V and J ends lost 4 bases and 8 bases respectively, with 20 bases between them. The CDR3 is 16 residues long. CDR1 and CDR2 (germline): LNHDA, SQIVND (reference sequence). The CDR3 loop is CASSTGKGGRREKLFF. The CDR3 DNA reads as TGTGCCAGTAGTACCGGGAAGGGAGGGAGGCGAGAAAAACTGTTTTTT. Based on the CDR3 plus reference TRBV19 and TRBJ1-4, the full variable domain is DGGITQSPKYLFRKEGQNVTLSCEQNLNHDAMYWYRQDPGQGLRLIYYSQIVNDFQKGDIAEGYSVSREKKESFPLTVTSAQKNPTAFYLCASSTGKGGRREKLFFGSGTQLSVL.

The chain recombines TRBV29-1 with TRBJ2-5; no reliable D call. Trimming left V 8 bases short and J 0 bases short, with 7 bases between. CDR1 is SQVTM, CDR2 ANQGSEA, per germline. CDR3 size: 11 residues. CDR3 sequence: CSLQNQETQYF. CDR3 sequence (DNA): TGCAGCCTCCAAAACCAAGAGACCCAGTACTTC. The variable domain in full, with the rest retrieved from reference TRBV29-1 and TRBJ2-5, is SAVISQKPSRDICQRGTSLTIQCQVDSQVTMMFWYRQQPGQSLTLIATANQGSEATYESGFVIDKFPISRPNLTFSTLTVSNMSPEDSSIYLCSLQNQETQYFGPGTRLLVL.

J is TRBJ1-2 and V is TRBV5-1, with 7 bases matching TRBD1. Germline CDR1 reads SGHRS; CDR2 reads YFSETQ. The CDR3 is made up of 15 amino acids. Unmatched junction bases numbered 6, after V lost 0 bases and J lost 4 bases. The CDR3: CASSLGTGESYGYTF. The CDR3 bases are TGCGCCAGCAGCTTGGGTACAGGGGAATCCTATGGCTACACCTTC. The full variable domain, its missing parts supplied by reference TRBV5-1 and TRBJ1-2, is KAGVTQTPRYLIKTRGQQVTLSCSPISGHRSVSWYQQTPGQGLQFLFEYFSETQRNKGNFPGRFSGRQFSNSRSEMNVSTLELGDSALYLCASSLGTGESYGYTFGSGTRLTVV.

The chain links TRBV29-1 to TRBJ2-1, with D unresolved. There are 12 residues in the CDR3. From germline, CDR1 is SQVTM and CDR2 ANQGSEA. V was trimmed by 5 bases and J by 9 bases, leaving 14 bases between them. The CDR3 reads CSVRPSQREQFF. CDR3 in DNA: TGCAGCGTTCGCCCCTCCCAGCGTGAGCAGTTCTTC.

This chain joins TRBV11-1 and TRBJ2-5; 7 bases align to TRBD1. The germline V gene has CDR1 SGHAT and CDR2 FQDESV (reference sequence). This CDR3 is 14 amino acids long. The V and J ends lost 5 bases and 5 bases, in that order; junction bases with no gene match: 8. The CDR3 loop is CASSVTGSRETQYF. The CDR3 DNA follows: TGTGCCAGCAGCGTGACAGGGAGTCGTGAGACCCAGTACTTC.

V and J are TRBV29-1 and TRBJ2-1; D tentatively reads TRBD1 or TRBD2 (7 bases each). This CDR3 region has 14 residues. Germline CDR1 SQVTM, CDR2 ANQGSEA. V was cut by 7 bases and J by 7 bases, with 20 bases left in between. The CDR3 loop reads CSAGGLTGLNEQFF. The CDR3 bases are TGCAGCGCCGGGGGGCTGACAGGGCTGAATGAGCAGTTCTTC.

The chain couples TRBV27 to TRBJ1-2; weak D call: TRBD1 (6 bases). Germline CDR1 reads MNHEY; CDR2 reads SMNVEV (reference sequence). V gave up 5 bases and J gave up 8 bases, with 18 bases separating them. This CDR3 is built from 14 residues. CDR3 region: CASSQGRLTGGYTF. CDR3 DNA: TGTGCCAGCAGTCAGGGTCGGCTTACAGGGGGCTACACCTTC.

In the case of this clone: The sample carries other DNA sequences with the same CDR3. J is TRBJ2-7 and V is TRBV11-3; TRBD1 is a possible D gene (5 bases). Germline CDR1 reads SGHNT; CDR2 reads YENEEA. The germline V and J ends were trimmed by 1 base and 1 base, with 5 bases remaining between them. The CDR3 runs to 13 residues. In DNA, the CDR3 is TGTGCCAGCAGCTTAGGACAGTCCTACGAGCAGTACTTC. Translating gives CASSLGQSYEQYF.

The rearrangement uses TRBV6-5 and TRBJ1-1; D unclear. V was clipped by 0 bases and J by 1 base, with 9 bases between them. This CDR3 is 15 amino acids long. CDR1 is MNHEY, CDR2 SVGAGI, per germline. The CDR3, as DNA: TGTGCCAGCAGTTACTCCGGAGTTTGGAACACTGAAGCTTTCTTT. Its translation is CASSYSGVWNTEAFF.

The J gene is TRBJ2-7, the V gene TRBV19; D call uncertain. Germline V gene data show CDR1 as LNHDA and CDR2 as SQIVND (reference sequence). Trimming left V 3 bases short and J 0 bases short, with 9 bases between. This CDR3 is 14 amino acids long. CDR3 in amino acids: CASSMNTYSYEQYF. In DNA, the CDR3 is TGTGCCAGTAGTATGAACACGTACTCCTACGAGCAGTACTTC.

The chain joins TRBV7-2 to TRBJ2-7; 12 positions match TRBD2. The CDR3 length is 14 residues. Unmatched junction bases numbered 6, after V lost 10 bases and J lost 2 bases. The V gene's germline CDR1 is SGHTA and CDR2 FQGNSA. The CDR3 region has the DNA TGTGCCACCCAGACTAGCGGGGGCCCCTACGAGCAGTACTTC. It encodes CATQTSGGPYEQYF.

This chain links TRBV4-2 with TRBJ1-1; 7 nucleotides match TRBD1. The CDR3 is made up of 13 amino acids. V gave up 6 bases and J gave up 1 base; unmatched junction bases: 2. Germline CDR1 reads LGHNA; CDR2 reads YNFKEQ. Written as DNA, the CDR3 is TGTGCCAGCAGGGGACAGAAGAACACTGAAGCTTTCTTT. Its translation is CASRGQKNTEAFF.

CDR3 coding DNA: TGTGCCAGCAGCTTGGGGGGGCGCGATGAAAAACTGTTTTTT. Translation: CASSLGGRDEKLFF. This chain joins TRBV5-4 and TRBJ1-4; a possible D gene is TRBD1 (6 bases). Germline values: CDR1 SGHNT, CDR2 YYREEE (reference sequence). The V and J ends lost 0 bases and 6 bases respectively, with 9 bases between them. The CDR3 consists of 14 residues.

The chain is built from TRBV27 and TRBJ2-3; D gene unclear. This CDR3 region has 13 residues. The V gene lost 3 bases and the J gene lost 2 bases, with 6 bases spanning the gap. Germline V gene sequence: CDR1 MNHEY, CDR2 SMNVEV (reference sequence). CDR3 sequence (DNA): TGTGCCAGCAGTTTGTTGTCCACAGATACGCAGTATTTT. As protein: CASSLLSTDTQYF.

This chain links TRBV11-3 with TRBJ2-7, with D maybe TRBD1 (6 bases). Between the trimmed V and J ends, which lost 0 bases and 4 bases, there was a span of 13 bases. Per germline, CDR1 SGHNT and CDR2 YENEEA. This CDR3 contains 15 residues. The CDR3 DNA reads TGTGCCAGCAGCTTAGAACTGGGGGCCTCTTACGAGCAGTACTTC. It is translated as CASSLELGASYEQYF.

The chain couples TRBV14 to TRBJ2-5; 9 bases are shared with TRBD1. There are 14 residues in the CDR3. J lost 6 bases, V lost 4 bases, and 6 bases had no gene match. Germline V gene lookup returns CDR1 SGHDN and CDR2 FVKESK. The CDR3 spells CASSPTGGRKTQYF. For the CDR3, the DNA is TGTGCCAGCAGCCCGACAGGGGGGCGAAAGACCCAGTACTTC.

The chain combines TRBV11-2 with TRBJ2-1, with unresolved D. This CDR3 contains 16 residues. The V gene lost 1 base and the J gene lost 0 bases, with 10 bases spanning the gap. Germline V lookup: CDR1 SGHAT, CDR2 FQNNGV. The CDR3 bases are TGTGCCAGCAGCTTAGCGTCTTGGAGCTCCTACAATGAGCAGTTCTTC. It encodes CASSLASWSSYNEQFF.

The J gene is TRBJ1-1, the V gene TRBV4-1, with D unresolved. This CDR3 has 12 residues. With 1 base removed from V and 9 bases from J, the gap between germline ends came to 9 bases. CDR1 and CDR2 from the germline V gene are MGHRA and YSYEKL. CDR3 in DNA: TGCGCCAGCAGCCAAGGCTCTAACCAAGCTTTCTTT. Translated, it gives CASSQGSNQAFF.

The chain links TRBV5-4 to TRBJ2-5; 8 bases align to TRBD2. Germline loops: CDR1 SGHNT, CDR2 YYREEE (reference sequence). This CDR3 has 16 residues. Germline trimming cut 3 bases from V and 5 bases from J; bases unmatched to any gene: 12. The CDR3 loop reads CASSSSPKAGVETQYF. CDR3 nucleotides: TGTGCCAGCAGCTCCTCTCCCAAAGCGGGAGTTGAGACCCAGTACTTC.

The rearrangement uses TRBV5-1 and TRBJ2-3; the match to TRBD2 covers 10 bases. The CDR3 is 16 amino acids. Per the germline V gene, CDR1 is SGHRS and CDR2 is YFSETQ. J was trimmed by 0 bases and V by 5 bases; bases with no gene match: 6. The CDR3 is CASRTSGEPSTDTQYF. CDR3 DNA: TGCGCCAGCAGAACTAGCGGGGAACCTAGCACAGATACGCAGTATTTT.

This clone occurred once. The chain couples TRBV6-6 to TRBJ2-1; TRBD2 aligns across 10 bases. CDR1 and CDR2 from the germline V gene are MNHNY and SVGAGI (reference sequence). The V gene end was trimmed by 4 bases and the J gene end by 12 bases; junction bases not matched to a gene: 9. The CDR3 spans 14 residues. Written as DNA, the CDR3 is TGTGCCAGCAGTTCCCCTCTAGCGGGAGAGACGCAGTTCTTC. It specifies CASSSPLAGETQFF.

The rearrangement joins TRBV7-9 to TRBJ2-7; TRBD1 might be the D (6 bases). The germline gives CDR1 SEHNR, CDR2 FQNEAQ (reference sequence). The CDR3 consists of 13 residues. V lost 7 bases and J 2 bases, leaving 12 bases between the germline ends. CDR3 DNA: TGTGCCAGCACTACCGGGACACCCTACGAGCAGTACTTC. Its protein product is CASTTGTPYEQYF.